This T cell receptor (beta chain) was found in a study of OX40 agonist ivuxolimab in advanced cancers. Study-wide findings and caveats: Clonal expansion in partial responders at 0.1-3.0 mg/kg ranked among the lowest. There was clonal expansion of CD4+ and CD8+ blood T cells by week 6 at 0.1 to 3.0 mg/kg.

On this clone: Its target is unknown.

Assay: immunoSEQ multiplex PCR; the TCRdb copy retains only in-frame clones and omits some. This sample has 62,000 or so clones, with almost 85% found just once. This receptor was identified in an adult with an advanced solid tumor such as melanoma, head and neck, liver or kidney cancer. The input for sequencing was CD4+ or CD8+ T cells sorted from blood, taken in a trial of the OX40 agonist ivuxolimab.

The CDR3 region has the DNA TGTGCCAGCAGCTTACGGACAGGTGCTTACAATGAGCAGTTCTTC. It encodes CASSLRTGAYNEQFF. The rearrangement joins TRBV7-2 to TRBJ2-1, with 7 positions matching TRBD1. The CDR3 extends over 15 amino acids. Germline values: CDR1 SGHTA, CDR2 FQGNSA. Trimming cost V 2 bases and J 4 bases; bases outside gene matches: 5.